This note documents a single TCR beta chain sequence. The entry originates in a study of control samples from healthy donors and cancer patients. Profiling relied on immunoSEQ multiplex PCR, and the TCRdb table lists in-frame clones only, not all of them. The sample has more than 75,000 clones, roughly 90% seen once. This CDR3 has 15 amino acids. V lost 2 bases and J lost 3, with 10 bases in between. Germline CDR1 is SGHTA and CDR2 is FQGNSA. This clonotype was sampled from a man in his fifties in good health. Sequencing used blood. The chain uses TRBV7-2 and TRBJ1-4; weak D call: TRBD1 (6 bases). This CDR3 reads CASSLRGTPNEKLFF. Here the CDR3 DNA reads TGTGCCAGCAGCTTAAGGGGGACACCTAATGAAAAACTGTTTTTT.